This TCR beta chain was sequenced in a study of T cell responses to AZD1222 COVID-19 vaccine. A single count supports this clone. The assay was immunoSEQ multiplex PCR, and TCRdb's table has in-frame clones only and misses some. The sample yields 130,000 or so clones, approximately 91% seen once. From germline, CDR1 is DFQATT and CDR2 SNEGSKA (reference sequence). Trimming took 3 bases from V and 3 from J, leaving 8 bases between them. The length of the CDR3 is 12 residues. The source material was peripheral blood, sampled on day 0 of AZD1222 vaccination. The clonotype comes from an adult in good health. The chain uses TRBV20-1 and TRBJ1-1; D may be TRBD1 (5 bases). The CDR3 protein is CSASGGYTEAFF. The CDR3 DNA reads TGCAGTGCTAGTGGGGGTTACACTGAAGCTTTCTTT.